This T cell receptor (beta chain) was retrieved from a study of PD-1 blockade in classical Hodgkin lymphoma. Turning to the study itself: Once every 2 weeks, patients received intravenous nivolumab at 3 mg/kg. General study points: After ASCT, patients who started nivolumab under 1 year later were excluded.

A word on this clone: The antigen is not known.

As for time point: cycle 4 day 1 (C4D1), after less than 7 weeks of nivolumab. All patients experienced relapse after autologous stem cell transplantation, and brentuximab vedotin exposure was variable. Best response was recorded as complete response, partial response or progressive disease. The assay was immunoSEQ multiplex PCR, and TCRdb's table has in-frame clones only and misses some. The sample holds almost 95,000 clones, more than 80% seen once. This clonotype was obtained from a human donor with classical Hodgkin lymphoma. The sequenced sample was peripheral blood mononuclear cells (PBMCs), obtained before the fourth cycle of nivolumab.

Written as DNA, the CDR3 is TGTGCCAGCAGCAGGAGGGGTGACCCCGGCGATACGCAGTATTTT. Its protein is CASSRRGDPGDTQYF. This chain links TRBV7-3 with TRBJ2-3, with TRBD2 as a possible D gene (6 bases). V was cut by 5 bases and J by 6 bases, with 18 bases left in between. The V gene's germline CDR1 is SGHTA and CDR2 FQGTGA. The CDR3 sequence is 15 residues long.